This T cell receptor beta chain is from a study of glioma-infiltrating T cells after dendritic cell vaccination. Germline V gene lookup returns CDR1 SGHAT and CDR2 FQNNGV. The CDR3 length is 14 residues. Trimming took 1 base from V and 2 from J, leaving 6 bases between them. None of the glioblastoma patients had an isocitrate dehydrogenase mutation. Sequenced by immunoSEQ multiplex PCR; TCRdb stores in-frame clones only, minus some. The sample lists under 130,000 clones; roughly 80% were seen once. This TCR was sampled from a human donor with glioblastoma. The source material was blood, sampled before dendritic cell vaccination. The V gene is TRBV11-2, the J gene TRBJ2-1; a possible D gene is TRBD2 (5 bases). CDR3 in amino acids: CASSLAGTYNEQFF. As DNA, the CDR3 is TGTGCCAGCAGCTTAGCCGGGACCTACAATGAGCAGTTCTTC.